This record concerns one TCR beta chain sequence. Antigen specificity is unknown. The CDR3 sequence is 12 residues long. CDR1 SNHLY and CDR2 FYNNEI come from the germline V gene. Trimming removed 6 bases at V and 12 bases at J, with 17 bases between. PCR used 60 Vbeta primers and 13 Jbeta primers. Measured with immunoSEQ multiplex PCR; TCRdb has only the in-frame clones, and not every one. In the table there are nearly 200,000 clones, around 75% of which are singletons. The sample originates from a study of cytomegalovirus exposure and HLA in healthy donors. Study findings and constraints: TCR beta sequences reportedly predicted most subjects' HLA-A and HLA-B alleles accurately. Later analysis identified about 18,000 TCR beta sequences associated with HLA alleles, using a false discovery rate threshold of 0.05.

Donors sampled were nominally healthy, though unrecorded immune exposures were likely. This TCR derives from a male donor in good health and CMV-seropositive. The chain employs TRBV2 and TRBJ1-2, with D perhaps matching TRBD1 (5 bases). Source material: PBMCs. The CDR3 sequence is CASRSGLGGNTF. The CDR3 DNA reads TGTGCCAGCAGGTCGGGACTTGGTGGAAACACCTTC.